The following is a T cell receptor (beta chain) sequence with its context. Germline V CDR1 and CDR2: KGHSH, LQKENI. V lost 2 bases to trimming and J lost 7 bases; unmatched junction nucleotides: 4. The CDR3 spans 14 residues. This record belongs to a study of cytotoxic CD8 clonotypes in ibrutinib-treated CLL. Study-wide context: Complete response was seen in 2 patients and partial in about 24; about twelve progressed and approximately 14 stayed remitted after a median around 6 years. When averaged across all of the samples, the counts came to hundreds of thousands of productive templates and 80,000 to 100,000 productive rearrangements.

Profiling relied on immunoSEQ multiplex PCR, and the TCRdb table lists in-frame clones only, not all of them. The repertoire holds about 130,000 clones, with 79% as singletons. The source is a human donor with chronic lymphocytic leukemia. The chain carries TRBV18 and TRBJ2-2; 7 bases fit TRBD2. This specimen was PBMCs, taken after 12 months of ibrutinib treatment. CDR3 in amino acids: CASSPGRANGELFF. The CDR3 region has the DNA TGTGCCAGCTCACCAGGGAGGGCGAACGGGGAGCTGTTTTTT.